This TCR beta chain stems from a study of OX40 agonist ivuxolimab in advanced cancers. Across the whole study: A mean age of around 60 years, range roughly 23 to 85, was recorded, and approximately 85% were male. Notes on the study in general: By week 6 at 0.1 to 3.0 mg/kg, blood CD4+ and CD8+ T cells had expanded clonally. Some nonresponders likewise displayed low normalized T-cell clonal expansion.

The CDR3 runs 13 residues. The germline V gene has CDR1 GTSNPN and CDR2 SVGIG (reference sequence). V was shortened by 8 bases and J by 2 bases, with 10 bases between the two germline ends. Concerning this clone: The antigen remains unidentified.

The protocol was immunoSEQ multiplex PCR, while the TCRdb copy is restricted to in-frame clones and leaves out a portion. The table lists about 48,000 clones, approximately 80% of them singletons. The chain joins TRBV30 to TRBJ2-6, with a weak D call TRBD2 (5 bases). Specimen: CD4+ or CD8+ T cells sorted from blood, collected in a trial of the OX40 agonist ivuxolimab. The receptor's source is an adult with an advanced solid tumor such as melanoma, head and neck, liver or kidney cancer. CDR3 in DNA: TGTGCCCGAGGGTTCCCTGGGGCCAACGTCCTGACTTTC. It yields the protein CARGFPGANVLTF.